These 5 T cell receptor beta chains share one sample of origin, sequenced in a study of blood T cell repertoires in COVID-19. The assay was immunoSEQ multiplex PCR, and TCRdb's table has in-frame clones only and misses some. The data hold about 300,000 clones, with under 90% observed a single time. The sequenced sample consisted of PBMCs or T cells enriched from blood (not recorded which). These receptors came from a woman in her forties or fifties who had been exposed to COVID-19.

This clone has a handful of counts. The V and J genes are TRBV2 and TRBJ1-6; a weak D match, TRBD1 (6 bases). The length of the CDR3 is 15 residues. Germline V gene lookup returns CDR1 SNHLY and CDR2 FYNNEI. V was pared by 5 bases and J by 10 bases, with 18 bases between. The CDR3 sequence: CASSPSGEGYSPLHF. CDR3 DNA sequence: TGTGCCAGCAGTCCTTCAGGGGAGGGGTACTCACCCCTCCACTTT.

V is TRBV5-6 and J is TRBJ2-7; 9 nucleotides align to TRBD1. The trim removed 5 bases at V and 1 base at J, leaving 10 bases unmatched. The CDR3 extends over 16 amino acids. Germline V gene sequence: CDR1 SGHDT, CDR2 YYEEEE. The CDR3 loop reads CASSRRTGGTSYEQYF. The CDR3 DNA is TGTGCCAGCAGTCGACGCACAGGGGGCACGTCCTACGAGCAGTACTTC.

This chain connects TRBV12-3 or TRBV12-4 to TRBJ1-2; D is ambiguous. This CDR3 is built from 11 residues. Trimming left V 8 bases short and J 2 bases short, with 6 bases between. The CDR3 DNA reads TGTGCCAGCGGGCAGAACTATGGCTACACCTTC. This encodes CASGQNYGYTF.

The J gene is TRBJ1-2, the V gene TRBV2; TRBD1 matches at 11 bases. The CDR3 has 14 residues. Germline lookup yields CDR1 SNHLY and CDR2 FYNNEI. V shed 4 bases, J shed 7 bases, and the junction held 5 bases outside the gene matches. CDR3 nucleotides: TGTGCCAGCAGTGCCGGGACAGGGGGATCTGGCTACACCTTC. It translates to CASSAGTGGSGYTF.

The table lists this clone with a few counts. The genes are TRBV3-1 (or the pseudogene TRBV3-2) and TRBJ2-7, with TRBD2 matching over 13 bases. Losses at the gene ends were 6 bases for V and 7 bases for J; bases not matched to a gene: 6. Germline V gene lookup returns CDR1 LGHDT and CDR2 YNNKEL (reference sequence). The CDR3 contains 14 residues. For the CDR3, the DNA is TGTGCCAGCAGTACTAGCGGGGGGGTGCGGGAGCAGTACTTC. Its translation: CASSTSGGVREQYF.